This T cell receptor (beta chain) was documented in a study of blood T cell repertoires in COVID-19. Study-level information: The origin of the acute and convalescent COVID-19 samples was the United States, Italy and Spain. T cells, B-cell-depleted T cells, or PBMCs supplied cDNA or gDNA.

The germline V gene has CDR1 DFQATT and CDR2 SNEGSKA (reference sequence). This CDR3 has 14 amino acids. Trimming pared 3 bases from V and 5 bases from J, leaving 16 bases between. As handled by the study authors: How many nucleated cells were present was estimated from reference gene primer amplification. The repertoire was sequenced with immunoSEQ multiplex PCR; TCRdb's copy has only in-frame clones and lacks some. D and trimming come from the DNA, and the V and J calls and clone size come from that table. The data contain under 300,000 clones, 65% to 80% of them singletons. This chain joins TRBV20-1 and TRBJ1-1; a possible D gene is TRBD1 (6 bases). This TCR derives from a woman in her thirties or forties with active or convalescent COVID-19. Sequences were obtained from peripheral blood. Here the CDR3 DNA reads TGCAGTGCTAGTGTGGGGGCGAGGGGAACTGAAGCTTTCTTT. It translates to CSASVGARGTEAFF.